The 3 T cell receptor beta chains below were found in one sample sequenced in a study of blood T cell repertoires in COVID-19. The method was immunoSEQ multiplex PCR; TCRdb's version includes in-frame clones alone and lacks a portion of them. In the table there are some 30,000 clones, about 90% of which are singletons. Material for sequencing was peripheral blood. These receptors originate from a human donor in a cohort sampled during active COVID-19.

This rearrangement joins TRBV11-2 to TRBJ2-1; 9 nucleotides line up with TRBD2. The length of the CDR3 is 15 residues. The junction had 7 bases not matched to a gene; V was cut back by 3 bases and J by 7 bases. Germline loops: CDR1 SGHAT, CDR2 FQNNGV. The chain's CDR3 is CASSLAGGLTNEQFF. DNA for the CDR3: TGTGCCAGCAGCTTGGCGGGGGGGCTAACTAATGAGCAGTTCTTC.

The chain recombines TRBV3-1 (or the pseudogene TRBV3-2) with TRBJ1-2; no firm D call. The ends were cut back, 2 bases at V and 8 bases at J, with 12 bases in the middle. The CDR3 loop spans 13 amino acids. Germline V CDR1 and CDR2: LGHDT, YNNKEL (reference sequence). The CDR3 DNA follows: TGTGCCAGCAGCCAACAGCCATCGGGGGGCTACACCTTC. This codes for CASSQQPSGGYTF.

The chain joins TRBV4-1 to TRBJ2-2; no firm D call. The CDR3 length is 14 residues. Trimming shortened V by 1 base and J by 4 bases, and 7 bases separated the two germline ends. Germline CDR1 and CDR2: MGHRA and YSYEKL. In nucleotides, the CDR3 is TGCGCCAGCAGCCAAGTATACATCACCGGGGAGCTGTTTTTT. The encoded protein is CASSQVYITGELFF.